A single sample gave rise to the 21 T cell receptor beta chains below, sequenced in a study of T cell responses to AZD1222 COVID-19 vaccine. The assay was immunoSEQ multiplex PCR, and TCRdb's table has in-frame clones only and misses some. The data show around 110,000 clones, approximately 85% seen once. The sample consisted of peripheral blood, taken on day 0 of MenACWY control vaccination. The receptors derive from an adult in good health.

The chain carries TRBV4-2 and TRBJ1-6; 8 bases fit TRBD1. CDR3 length: 16 amino acids. CDR1 and CDR2 from the germline V gene are LGHNA and YNFKEQ. V trimming: 6 bases; J trimming: 8 bases; junction bases outside the gene matches: 12. The CDR3 nucleotides read TGTGCCAGCAGGTTGACAGGGGAGTATCTCGATTCACCCCTCCACTTT. The encoded protein is CASRLTGEYLDSPLHF.

This chain uses TRBV29-1 with TRBJ2-3; no reliable D call. From germline, CDR1 is SQVTM and CDR2 ANQGSEA. This CDR3 is built from 12 residues. The V end lost 3 bases, the J end lost 0 bases, and 4 bases lay between the germline ends. The CDR3 coding sequence is TGCAGCGTTGATGGCAGCACAGATACGCAGTATTTT. This sequence encodes CSVDGSTDTQYF.

The chain carries TRBV7-3 and TRBJ1-1; 7 bases map to TRBD1. The CDR3 is 14 amino acids. Germline CDR1 and CDR2: SGHTA and FQGTGA. V trimming: 4 bases; J trimming: 1 base; junction bases outside the gene matches: 3. The CDR3 region has the DNA TGTGCCAGCAGCTCACAGGGGACGAACACTGAAGCTTTCTTT. Its protein is CASSSQGTNTEAFF. The full variable domain, in which reference TRBV7-3 and TRBJ1-1 provide the parts outside the CDR3, is GAGVSQTPSNKVTEKGKYVELRCDPISGHTALYWYRQSLGQGPEFLIYFQGTGAADDSGLPNDRFFAVRPEGSVSTLKIQRTERGDSAVYLCASSSQGTNTEAFFGQGTRLTVV.

V usage is TRBV7-2 and J usage is TRBJ2-7; 8 bases are shared with TRBD1. Unmatched junction bases numbered 7, after V lost 5 bases and J lost 7 bases. The CDR3 runs 13 residues. CDR1 is SGHTA and CDR2 is FQGNSA in the germline V gene. As DNA, the CDR3 is TGTGCCAGCAGCCGGGACAGGTCGGGAGAGCAGTACTTC. Protein product: CASSRDRSGEQYF. The variable domain in full, completed from reference TRBV7-2 and TRBJ2-7, reads GAGVSQSPSNKVTEKGKDVELRCDPISGHTALYWYRQSLGQGLEFLIYFQGNSAPDKSGLPSDRFSAERTGGSVSTLTIQRTQQEDSAVYLCASSRDRSGEQYFGPGTRLTVT.

The V gene is TRBV11-2, the J gene TRBJ2-7; 12 bases are shared with TRBD2. CDR3 length: 15 amino acids. CDR1 is SGHAT, CDR2 FQNNGV, per germline. Losses at the gene ends were 7 bases for V and 3 bases for J; bases not matched to a gene: 7. In DNA, the CDR3 is TGTGCCAGCAACCTAGCGGGGGGGGATATCTACGAGCAGTACTTC. Protein sequence: CASNLAGGDIYEQYF. Full variable domain (missing parts from reference TRBV11-2 and TRBJ2-7): EAGVAQSPRYKIIEKRQSVAFWCNPISGHATLYWYQQILGQGPKLLIQFQNNGVVDDSQLPKDRFSAERLKGVDSTLKIQPAKLEDSAVYLCASNLAGGDIYEQYFGPGTRLTVT.

This clone was seen once. This chain joins TRBV7-8 and TRBJ1-1, with no clear D. Germline values: CDR1 SGHVS, CDR2 FQNEAQ. The CDR3 is 15 residues long. Between the trimmed V and J ends, which lost 0 bases and 0 bases, there was a span of 8 bases. The CDR3: CASSLAQGLNTEAFF. CDR3 nucleotide sequence: TGTGCCAGCAGCTTAGCGCAAGGGCTGAACACTGAAGCTTTCTTT.

V usage is TRBV6-4 and J usage is TRBJ2-5, with D maybe TRBD1 (5 bases). The CDR3 totals 15 residues. Germline CDR1 MRHNA, CDR2 SNTAGT. The ends were cut back, 4 bases at V and 5 bases at J, with 17 bases in the middle. CDR3: CASSAVVGEGETQYF. The CDR3, as DNA: TGTGCCAGCAGTGCCGTCGTAGGGGAAGGGGAGACCCAGTACTTC.

The chain combines TRBV7-3 with TRBJ2-3; TRBD1 agrees at 7 bases. The CDR3 covers 14 residues. The germline V gene has CDR1 SGHTA and CDR2 FQGTGA. Trimming removed 3 bases from V and 6 bases from J; junction bases left unmatched: 6. The DNA of the CDR3 is TGTGCCAGCAGCTTCCAACAGGGGAAGGATACGCAGTATTTT. Translating it yields CASSFQQGKDTQYF.

The CDR3: CASSLDGYTEAFF. CDR3 DNA: TGCGCCAGCAGCTTGGACGGGTACACTGAAGCTTTCTTT. V and J are TRBV5-1 and TRBJ1-1; no clear D. CDR1 SGHRS and CDR2 YFSETQ come from the germline V gene. The CDR3 loop spans 13 amino acids. The V end was cut by 0 bases, the J end by 3 bases, with 6 bases between.

This chain uses TRBV4-1 with TRBJ2-7, with D possibly TRBD2 on 6 matching bases. The ends were cut back, 4 bases at V and 0 bases at J, with 19 bases in the middle. CDR3 length: 17 amino acids. Germline-derived CDR1 and CDR2 are MGHRA and YSYEKL. The CDR3 here is CASSLNDDGLSSYEQYF. As DNA, the CDR3 is TGCGCCAGCAGCCTAAACGACGACGGACTAAGCTCCTACGAGCAGTACTTC.

The chain is built from TRBV7-2 and TRBJ2-3; D remains ambiguous. The germline CDR1 and CDR2 sequences are SGHTA and FQGNSA. V gave up 7 bases and J gave up 0 bases, with 11 bases separating them. The CDR3 runs to 14 residues. The CDR3 DNA is TGTGCCAGCAAAGGCCTTACTAGCACAGATACGCAGTATTTT. Its protein product is CASKGLTSTDTQYF.

The DNA of the CDR3 is TGTGCCAGTAGTATAGGCGGGGGCAAAAATCAGCCCCAGCATTTT. It encodes CASSIGGGKNQPQHF. This chain connects TRBV19 to TRBJ1-5; D is possibly TRBD1 (6 bases). Germline V CDR1 and CDR2: LNHDA, SQIVND (reference sequence). Between the trimmed V and J ends, which lost 1 base and 4 bases, there was a span of 11 bases. CDR3 size: 15 residues.

The chain carries TRBV5-5 and TRBJ2-1; 7 positions match TRBD1. Germline V gives CDR1 SGHKS, CDR2 YYEKEE (reference sequence). CDR3 length equals 15 residues. V gave up 4 bases and J gave up 8 bases; unmatched junction bases: 12. The CDR3 DNA is TGTGCCAGCAGCGCAGACAGGGTTAGGGGTGATGAGCAGTTCTTC. Translating gives CASSADRVRGDEQFF. Full variable domain (remainder filled in from reference TRBV5-5 and TRBJ2-1): DAGVTQSPTHLIKTRGQQVTLRCSPISGHKSVSWYQQVLGQGPQFIFQYYEKEERGRGNFPDRFSARQFPNYSSELNVNALLLGDSALYLCASSADRVRGDEQFFGPGTRLTVL.

The chain joins TRBV18 to TRBJ2-3; 12 bases map to TRBD1. V trimming: 3 bases; J trimming: 3 bases; junction bases outside the gene matches: 4. Per the germline V gene, CDR1 is KGHSH and CDR2 is LQKENI. The CDR3 has 16 amino acids. The CDR3 DNA sequence: TGTGCCAGCTCACCTCCGGGACAGGGGGCAACAGATACGCAGTATTTT. Amino acids: CASSPPGQGATDTQYF.

The J gene is TRBJ1-5, the V gene TRBV28; the D is unclear. The germline gives CDR1 MDHEN, CDR2 SYDVKM. The CDR3 has 12 residues. The V end lost 5 bases, the J end lost 11 bases, and 13 bases lay between the germline ends. In DNA form, the CDR3 reads TGTGCCAGCAGTCCCACCGCCACGACCCAGCATTTT. It is translated as CASSPTATTQHF.

V and J are TRBV3-1 (or the pseudogene TRBV3-2) and TRBJ1-2; D gene uncertain. The germline gives CDR1 LGHDT, CDR2 YNNKEL (reference sequence). The CDR3 consists of 13 residues. The V end was cut by 7 bases, the J end by 8 bases, with 17 bases between. CDR3 in DNA: TGTGCCAGCACCGACGCCACCTTAGGGGGCTACACCTTC. Translated, it gives CASTDATLGGYTF.

The chain is built from TRBV10-2 and TRBJ2-5, with 10 bases lining up with TRBD1. The CDR3 length is 17 residues. V gave up 10 bases and J gave up 2 bases; unmatched junction bases: 16. The germline V gene has CDR1 WSHSY and CDR2 SAAADI. In DNA form, the CDR3 reads TGCGCCACCATACCGGGACAGGGGAGCGGGAAACAAGAGACCCAGTACTTC. As protein: CATIPGQGSGKQETQYF.

The chain joins TRBV19 to TRBJ2-7; tentatively, D is TRBD1 (6 bases). The CDR3 is 13 residues long. The V end lost 6 bases, the J end lost 2 bases, and 11 bases lay between the germline ends. Germline CDR1 reads LNHDA; CDR2 reads SQIVND (reference sequence). In nucleotides, the CDR3 is TGTGCCAGTAGGGGGACACCCGCCTACGAGCAGTACTTC. The encoded protein is CASRGTPAYEQYF.

The rearrangement uses TRBV10-2 and TRBJ1-6; D not certain. The V end lost 6 bases, the J end lost 9 bases, and 15 bases lay between the germline ends. CDR1 WSHSY and CDR2 SAAADI come from the germline V gene. This CDR3 contains 14 residues. CDR3 region: CASRSPLVASPLHF. CDR3 bases: TGCGCCAGCAGGAGTCCTCTCGTTGCTTCACCCCTCCACTTT.

The rearrangement uses TRBV5-6 and TRBJ1-5, with a tentative D call TRBD1 (5 bases). Germline-derived CDR1 and CDR2 are SGHDT and YYEEEE. This CDR3 spans 13 amino acids. The V gene lost 6 bases and the J gene lost 5 bases, with 12 bases spanning the gap. The CDR3 loop reads CASNAGGDQPQHF. CDR3 nucleotides: TGTGCCAGCAACGCTGGGGGGGATCAGCCCCAGCATTTT.

This chain uses TRBV6-2 or TRBV6-3 with TRBJ1-5; 11 bases are a match to TRBD1. CDR3 length: 15 residues. The J segment lost 7 bases and the V segment lost 4 bases, leaving 6 bases of the junction unmatched. The V gene's germline CDR1 is MNHEY and CDR2 SVGEGT. The DNA of the CDR3 is TGTGCCAGCAGTTTTAATGGACAGGGGGCCCAGCCCCAGCATTTT. Translated: CASSFNGQGAQPQHF.